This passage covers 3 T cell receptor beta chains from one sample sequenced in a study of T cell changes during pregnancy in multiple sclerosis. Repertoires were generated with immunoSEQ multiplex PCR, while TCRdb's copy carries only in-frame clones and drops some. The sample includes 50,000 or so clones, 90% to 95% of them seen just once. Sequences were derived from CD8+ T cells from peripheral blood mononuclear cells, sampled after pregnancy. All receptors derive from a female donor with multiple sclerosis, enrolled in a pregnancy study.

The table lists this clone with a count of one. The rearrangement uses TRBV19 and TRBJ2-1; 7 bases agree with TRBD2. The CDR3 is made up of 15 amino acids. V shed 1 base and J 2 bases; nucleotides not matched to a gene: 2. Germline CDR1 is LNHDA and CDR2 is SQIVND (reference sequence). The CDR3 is CASSIGAGAYNEQFF. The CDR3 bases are TGTGCCAGTAGTATAGGTGCGGGGGCCTACAATGAGCAGTTCTTC.

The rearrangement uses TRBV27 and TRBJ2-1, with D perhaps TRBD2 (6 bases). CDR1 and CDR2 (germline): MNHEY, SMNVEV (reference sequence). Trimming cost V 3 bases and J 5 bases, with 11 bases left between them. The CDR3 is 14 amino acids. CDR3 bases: TGTGCCAGCAGTTTGACTAGGGTTAACAATGAGCAGTTCTTC. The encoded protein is CASSLTRVNNEQFF.

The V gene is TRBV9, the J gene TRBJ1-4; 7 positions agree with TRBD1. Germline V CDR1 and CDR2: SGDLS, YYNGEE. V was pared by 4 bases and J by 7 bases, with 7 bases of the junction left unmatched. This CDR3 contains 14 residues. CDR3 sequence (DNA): TGTGCCAGCAGCAGACAGGGCGGCAGTGAAAAACTGTTTTTT. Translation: CASSRQGGSEKLFF.